This entry lists 3 T cell receptor beta chains sequenced from one sample in a study of T cell repertoires in cytomegalovirus infection. These receptors' antigens are unknown. TCRdb reprocessed the reads via MiXCR and lists one record per CDR3 protein. The table records around 430,000 distinct CDR3 sequences, under 55% of them present only once. The input for sequencing was cultured PBMCs, taken from culture after CMV antigen stimulation. All receptors derive from a human donor in good health (CMV status not recorded). Some clones in this sample may be carry-over from other donors' samples.

This clonotype was found a few times. The chain employs TRBV7-6 and TRBJ2-1; D is possibly TRBD1 (6 bases). CDR1 is SGHVS and CDR2 is FNYEAQ in the germline V gene. Trimming stripped 5 bases from V and 3 bases from J, with 14 bases between. CDR3 length: 15 amino acids. CDR3 DNA sequence: TGTGCCAGCAGCACGTGGGGGCTGAACTACAATGAGCAGTTCTTC. This encodes CASSTWGLNYNEQFF.

The V and J genes are TRBV4-1 and TRBJ1-2; D is ambiguous. V dropped 0 bases and J dropped 2 bases, with 7 bases sitting between them. This CDR3 region has 14 residues. Germline-derived CDR1 and CDR2 are MGHRA and YSYEKL. The CDR3 region has the DNA TGCGCCAGCAGCCAAGACCGGCGGAACTATGGCTACACCTTC. Translation gives CASSQDRRNYGYTF.

This clonotype was picked up a small number of times. The rearrangement joins TRBV7-2 to TRBJ1-2; 12 bases map to TRBD1. CDR1 SGHTA and CDR2 FQGNSA come from the germline V gene. With 5 bases clipped from V and 13 bases from J, the junction kept 5 bases outside the gene matches. The CDR3 has 12 amino acids. CDR3 region: CASSPGTGGPTF. DNA for the CDR3: TGTGCCAGCAGCCCTGGGACAGGGGGCCCCACCTTC. Full variable domain (missing parts from reference TRBV7-2 and TRBJ1-2): GAGVSQSPSNKVTEKGKDVELRCDPISGHTALYWYRQSLGQGLEFLIYFQGNSAPDKSGLPSDRFSAERTGGSVSTLTIQRTQQEDSAVYLCASSPGTGGPTFGSGTRLTVV.